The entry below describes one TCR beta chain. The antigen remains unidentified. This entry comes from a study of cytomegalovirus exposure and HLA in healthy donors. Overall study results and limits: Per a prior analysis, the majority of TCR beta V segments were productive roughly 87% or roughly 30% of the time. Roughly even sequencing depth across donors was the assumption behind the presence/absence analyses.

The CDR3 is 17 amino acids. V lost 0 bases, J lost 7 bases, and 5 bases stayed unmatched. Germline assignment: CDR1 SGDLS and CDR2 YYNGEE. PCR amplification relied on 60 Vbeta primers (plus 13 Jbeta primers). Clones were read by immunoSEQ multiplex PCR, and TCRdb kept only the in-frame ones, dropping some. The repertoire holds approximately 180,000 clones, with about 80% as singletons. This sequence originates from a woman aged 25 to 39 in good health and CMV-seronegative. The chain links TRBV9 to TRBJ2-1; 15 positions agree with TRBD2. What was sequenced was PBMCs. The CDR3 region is CASSVGTSGGGYNEQFF. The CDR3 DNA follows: TGTGCCAGCAGCGTAGGGACTAGCGGGGGGGGATATAATGAGCAGTTCTTC.